Listed below are T cell receptor beta chains from one sample, sequenced in a study of T cells after yellow fever vaccination. TCRdb redid the calling of the 5' RACE reads with MiXCR, one entry per CDR3 protein. The sample holds a few hundred thousand distinct CDR3 sequences, about 3.5% seen once. Specimen: PBMCs, collected on the day of the yellow fever booster vaccination. All receptors come from a man between 18 and 35 years old who received the YFV17D yellow fever vaccine. Both conserved end residues are part of each CDR3. The D gene is left open where the match is weak. Size is omitted from some rows. Given values are once, few, many or a class for expanded clones.

j_gene: TRBJ1-2
len: 16
d_gene: TRBD1
v_gene: TRBV7-9
abundance: few
CDR3nt: TGTGCCAGCAGCCCAGGGGGACAGGCGGCTAGTAGGGGCTACACCTTC
CDR3aa: CASSPGGQAASRGYTF

j_gene: TRBJ1-6
len: 13
d_gene: NA
v_gene: TRBV27
abundance: NA
CDR3nt: TGTGCCAGCAGTTTATCAGGCCAATCACCCCTCCACTTT
CDR3aa: CASSLSGQSPLHF

j_gene: TRBJ2-2
len: 13
d_gene: NA
v_gene: TRBV11-2
abundance: few
CDR3nt: TGTGCCAGCAGCCTGAAAAGGGCCGGGGAGCTGTTTTTT
CDR3aa: CASSLKRAGELFF

j_gene: TRBJ1-2
len: 19
d_gene: NA
v_gene: TRBV18
abundance: many
CDR3nt: TGTGCCAGCTCACCAGAAGCAGGGGCCGCTCAAAACGGCAACTATGGCTACACCTTC
CDR3aa: CASSPEAGAAQNGNYGYTF

j_gene: TRBJ1-2
len: 13
d_gene: TRBD1
v_gene: TRBV11-1
abundance: many
CDR3nt: TGTGCCAGCAGCGGACGACAGGGGGAAGGCTACACCTTC
CDR3aa: CASSGRQGEGYTF

j_gene: TRBJ1-1
len: 15
d_gene: TRBD1
v_gene: TRBV6-6
abundance: NA
CDR3nt: TGTGCCAGCAGGCAGACAGGGTCTACGAACACTGAAGCTTTCTTT
CDR3aa: CASRQTGSTNTEAFF

j_gene: TRBJ2-3
len: 12
d_gene: NA
v_gene: TRBV7-3
abundance: many
CDR3nt: TGTGCCAGCAGCAGCGCAGGTGATACGCAGTATTTT
CDR3aa: CASSSAGDTQYF

j_gene: TRBJ2-3
len: 15
d_gene: NA
v_gene: TRBV5-1
abundance: NA
CDR3nt: TGCGCCAGCAGCTTGTCCCGGGGGGCTGAAGATACGCAGTATTTT
CDR3aa: CASSLSRGAEDTQYF

j_gene: TRBJ2-3
len: 14
d_gene: NA
v_gene: TRBV7-2
abundance: NA
CDR3nt: TGTGCCAGCAGCTACCGGGACCGCACAGATACGCAGTATTTT
CDR3aa: CASSYRDRTDTQYF

j_gene: TRBJ2-6
len: 12
d_gene: NA
v_gene: TRBV10-3
abundance: NA
CDR3nt: TGTGCCATCAGGGACGGGGCCAACGTCCTGACTTTC
CDR3aa: CAIRDGANVLTF

j_gene: TRBJ2-2
len: 14
d_gene: TRBD1
v_gene: TRBV6-2/TRBV6-3
abundance: few
CDR3nt: TGTGCCAGCAGGACAGGGTCGCCGCCCGGGGAGCTGTTTTTT
CDR3aa: CASRTGSPPGELFF

j_gene: TRBJ1-5
len: 14
d_gene: TRBD1
v_gene: TRBV5-1
abundance: many
CDR3nt: TGCGCCAGCAGCCCGGACAGGGCCGATCAGCCCCAGCATTTT
CDR3aa: CASSPDRADQPQHF

j_gene: TRBJ2-5
len: 14
d_gene: NA
v_gene: TRBV12-3/TRBV12-4
abundance: few
CDR3nt: TGTGCCAGCAGTTTTTTCGAGGGAGGAGAGACCCAGTACTTC
CDR3aa: CASSFFEGGETQYF

j_gene: TRBJ2-1
len: 17
d_gene: TRBD2
v_gene: TRBV18
abundance: many
CDR3nt: TGTGCCAGCTCACCACCCAGTGTGCGGGGGGATTGGAATGAGCAGTTCTTC
CDR3aa: CASSPPSVRGDWNEQFF

j_gene: TRBJ2-3
len: 14
d_gene: NA
v_gene: TRBV10-3
abundance: many
CDR3nt: TGTGCCATCAGCTACAGGGAGGTCACAGATACGCAGTATTTT
CDR3aa: CAISYREVTDTQYF